The TCR beta chain described here comes from a study of Ad26.COV2.S vaccination and SARS-CoV-2 variants. Study findings and constraints: Placebo recipients showed lower spike-specific TCR breadth than vaccinees.

Clones were read by immunoSEQ multiplex PCR, and TCRdb kept only the in-frame ones, dropping some. The sample consists of about 680,000 clones, about 90% of them appearing once. Germline-derived CDR1 and CDR2 are KGHSH and LQKENI. V gave up 3 bases and J gave up 3 bases; unmatched junction bases: 20. The CDR3 runs 20 residues. Treatment of the sample: about 20 received Ad26.COV2.S at low or high dose, single or two shots; about 5 received placebo; per-sample allocation not given. Samples were taken on day 63 after the first vaccine or placebo injection. About this clone: The antigen is undetermined.

Specimen: peripheral blood, collected in a trial of Ad26.COV2.S vaccine versus placebo. The V call is TRBV18, the J call TRBJ1-5; TRBD1 matches at 7 bases. This receptor was taken from a person aged 18-60 years who received the Ad26.COV2.S COVID-19 vaccine or a placebo. The CDR3 loop reads CASSPSHLGRQGGNNQPQHF. The CDR3 coding sequence is TGTGCCAGCTCACCTTCCCACTTGGGGAGACAGGGAGGGAACAATCAGCCCCAGCATTTT.